This is a list of T cell receptor beta chains from one sample in a study of a mutant IDH1 vaccine in newly diagnosed glioma. The method was immunoSEQ multiplex PCR; TCRdb's version includes in-frame clones alone and lacks a portion of them. The top ten hold 4.6% of the sample, which has 70,000 or so clones, approximately 82% seen once. The sequences come from peripheral blood mononuclear cells (PBMCs), collected from a glioma patient treated with radiotherapy, temozolomide or both. The receptors originated from a young woman with glioma. Some clones in this sample may be carry-over from other donors' samples. Both conserved end residues are part of each CDR3. Fields, in order: clone size, D gene, V gene, J gene, CDR3 protein, CDR3 DNA. The D gene is left open where the match is weak. Rows may omit the clone size; those that give it use once, few, many or a size class.

abundance: .; d_gene: .; v_gene: TRBV29-1; j_gene: TRBJ2-7; CDR3aa: CSVRGYSYEQYF; CDR3nt: TGCAGCGTCAGGGGTTATTCCTACGAGCAGTACTTC
abundance: .; d_gene: .; v_gene: TRBV7-9; j_gene: TRBJ2-7; CDR3aa: CASTSPEAVSYEQYF; CDR3nt: TGTGCCAGCACCTCGCCCGAAGCGGTCTCCTACGAGCAGTACTTC
abundance: .; d_gene: TRBD1; v_gene: TRBV7-2; j_gene: TRBJ1-5; CDR3aa: CASSLGRGVDQPQHF; CDR3nt: TGTGCCAGCAGCTTAGGCAGGGGGGTAGATCAGCCCCAGCATTTT
abundance: .; d_gene: TRBD1; v_gene: TRBV6-5; j_gene: TRBJ1-2; CDR3aa: CASSGNRGKGYTF; CDR3nt: TGTGCCAGCAGTGGGAACAGGGGTAAAGGCTACACCTTC
abundance: .; d_gene: .; v_gene: TRBV30; j_gene: TRBJ2-6; CDR3aa: CAWTIGSSGANVLTF; CDR3nt: TGTGCCTGGACTATAGGCTCCTCTGGGGCCAACGTCCTGACTTTC
abundance: .; d_gene: TRBD2; v_gene: TRBV7-3; j_gene: TRBJ2-7; CDR3aa: CASSESAGLAYEQYF; CDR3nt: TGTGCCAGCAGCGAAAGTGCGGGACTAGCCTACGAGCAGTACTTC
abundance: few; d_gene: TRBD1; v_gene: TRBV7-2; j_gene: TRBJ1-2; CDR3aa: CASSYSLTGGGYTF; CDR3nt: TGTGCCAGCAGCTATAGTTTGACAGGGGGTGGCTACACCTTC
abundance: .; d_gene: .; v_gene: TRBV14; j_gene: TRBJ1-1; CDR3aa: CASSQVPTRNTEAFF; CDR3nt: TGTGCCAGCAGCCAAGTACCGACGAGGAACACTGAAGCTTTCTTT
abundance: .; d_gene: TRBD1; v_gene: TRBV19; j_gene: TRBJ2-7; CDR3aa: CASSKQGTRFSSYEQYF; CDR3nt: TGTGCCAGTAGTAAACAGGGGACCCGTTTTAGCTCCTACGAGCAGTACTTC
abundance: .; d_gene: TRBD2; v_gene: TRBV7-6; j_gene: TRBJ2-2; CDR3aa: CASSLGAAGTPTGELFF; CDR3nt: TGTGCCAGCAGCTTAGGGGCAGCGGGAACCCCCACCGGGGAGCTGTTTTTT
abundance: .; d_gene: .; v_gene: TRBV2; j_gene: TRBJ2-6; CDR3aa: CASSTRSSGANVLTF; CDR3nt: TGTGCCAGCAGTACCAGGAGCTCTGGGGCCAACGTCCTGACTTTC
abundance: .; d_gene: .; v_gene: TRBV9; j_gene: TRBJ1-5; CDR3aa: CASSLDGASEQHF; CDR3nt: TGTGCCAGCAGTCTCGACGGGGCGTCGGAGCAGCATTTT
abundance: .; d_gene: .; v_gene: TRBV9; j_gene: TRBJ2-7; CDR3aa: CASSVGSSPTGRQYF; CDR3nt: TGTGCCAGCAGCGTAGGCTCAAGCCCCACCGGTCGGCAGTACTTC
abundance: .; d_gene: TRBD2; v_gene: TRBV5-1; j_gene: TRBJ2-7; CDR3aa: CASSTFAGLAAPSYEQYF; CDR3nt: TGCGCCAGCAGCACATTCGCGGGACTAGCGGCCCCCTCCTACGAGCAGTACTTC
abundance: .; d_gene: .; v_gene: TRBV7-2; j_gene: TRBJ2-2; CDR3aa: CASSSGTVNTGELFF; CDR3nt: TGTGCCAGCAGCTCCGGGACGGTGAACACCGGGGAGCTGTTTTTT
abundance: .; d_gene: .; v_gene: TRBV25-1; j_gene: TRBJ1-2; CDR3aa: CASRADKVYGYTF; CDR3nt: TGTGCCAGCAGAGCGGACAAAGTCTATGGCTACACCTTC
abundance: .; d_gene: .; v_gene: TRBV29-1; j_gene: TRBJ1-2; CDR3aa: CSAASGKYNYGYTF; CDR3nt: TGCAGCGCTGCCTCCGGGAAATATAACTATGGCTACACCTTC
abundance: .; d_gene: TRBD1; v_gene: TRBV29-1; j_gene: TRBJ2-7; CDR3aa: CSVEDWGQGATEQYF; CDR3nt: TGCAGCGTTGAAGATTGGGGACAGGGGGCTACTGAGCAGTACTTC
abundance: few; d_gene: .; v_gene: TRBV4-1; j_gene: TRBJ1-2; CDR3aa: CASSPTDPDYGYTF; CDR3nt: TGCGCCAGCAGCCCGACAGATCCTGACTATGGCTACACCTTC
abundance: .; d_gene: .; v_gene: TRBV27; j_gene: TRBJ1-2; CDR3aa: CASSFPAAPRSYTF; CDR3nt: TGTGCCAGCAGTTTTCCGGCAGCCCCCAGAAGCTACACCTTC
abundance: .; d_gene: TRBD2; v_gene: TRBV28; j_gene: TRBJ2-7; CDR3aa: CASSSPIASGSNHEQYF; CDR3nt: TGTGCCAGCAGTTCACCTATAGCTAGCGGGAGTAACCACGAGCAGTACTTC
abundance: .; d_gene: TRBD1; v_gene: TRBV30; j_gene: TRBJ1-4; CDR3aa: CAWSVGDREKLFF; CDR3nt: TGTGCCTGGAGTGTCGGGGACAGGGAAAAACTGTTTTTT
abundance: .; d_gene: .; v_gene: TRBV18; j_gene: TRBJ2-7; CDR3aa: CASSPFHWDGAYEQYF; CDR3nt: TGTGCCAGCTCACCATTTCATTGGGACGGAGCCTACGAGCAGTACTTC
abundance: .; d_gene: .; v_gene: TRBV10-3; j_gene: TRBJ2-7; CDR3aa: CAISESPAGTYEQYF; CDR3nt: TGTGCCATCAGTGAGTCCCCGGCGGGAACCTACGAGCAGTACTTC
abundance: .; d_gene: .; v_gene: TRBV4-1; j_gene: TRBJ2-2; CDR3aa: CASSQVGRTGELFF; CDR3nt: TGCGCCAGCAGCCAAGTAGGGCGTACCGGGGAGCTGTTTTTT
abundance: once; d_gene: .; v_gene: TRBV30; j_gene: TRBJ2-2; CDR3aa: CAWSRGEETGELFF; CDR3nt: TGTGCCTGGAGTCGCGGGGAGGAAACCGGGGAGCTGTTTTTT
abundance: .; d_gene: .; v_gene: TRBV27; j_gene: TRBJ1-3; CDR3aa: CASSTLGGRGNTIYF; CDR3nt: TGTGCCAGCAGTACCCTCGGGGGACGAGGAAACACCATATATTTT
abundance: .; d_gene: TRBD2; v_gene: TRBV7-7; j_gene: TRBJ2-5; CDR3aa: CASSTLAGGFMAQYF; CDR3nt: TGTGCCAGCAGCACCCTAGCGGGAGGGTTCATGGCCCAGTACTTC
abundance: .; d_gene: .; v_gene: TRBV9; j_gene: TRBJ1-4; CDR3aa: CASSAPTEVGKLFF; CDR3nt: TGTGCCAGCAGCGCCCCCACAGAGGTTGGAAAACTGTTTTTT
abundance: once; d_gene: .; v_gene: TRBV7-3; j_gene: TRBJ2-2; CDR3aa: CASSASTGNTGELFF; CDR3nt: TGTGCCAGCAGCGCATCAACGGGCAATACCGGGGAGCTGTTTTTT
abundance: .; d_gene: .; v_gene: TRBV9; j_gene: TRBJ2-5; CDR3aa: CASSVEGGQLQETQYF; CDR3nt: TGTGCCAGCAGCGTAGAAGGGGGGCAGCTACAAGAGACCCAGTACTTC
abundance: few; d_gene: .; v_gene: TRBV5-4; j_gene: TRBJ1-1; CDR3aa: CASSLIQHTEAFF; CDR3nt: TGTGCCAGCAGCTTGATACAGCACACTGAAGCTTTCTTT
abundance: .; d_gene: .; v_gene: TRBV30; j_gene: TRBJ1-2; CDR3aa: CAWTTFNGYTF; CDR3nt: TGTGCCTGGACTACCTTTAATGGCTACACCTTC
abundance: few; d_gene: .; v_gene: TRBV18; j_gene: TRBJ1-1; CDR3aa: CASSPPLQKGEAFF; CDR3nt: TGTGCCAGCTCACCACCGCTGCAAAAGGGGGAAGCTTTCTTT
abundance: .; d_gene: .; v_gene: TRBV5-6; j_gene: TRBJ2-3; CDR3aa: CASSLGLSTDTQYF; CDR3nt: TGTGCCAGCAGCTTGGGTCTGAGCACAGATACGCAGTATTTT
abundance: .; d_gene: .; v_gene: TRBV6-5; j_gene: TRBJ2-2; CDR3aa: CASSQTGNTGELFF; CDR3nt: TGTGCCAGCTCCCAAACAGGGAACACCGGGGAGCTGTTTTTT
abundance: .; d_gene: .; v_gene: TRBV29-1; j_gene: TRBJ2-7; CDR3aa: CSVRPGGGEQYF; CDR3nt: TGCAGCGTACGCCCCGGAGGAGGCGAGCAGTACTTC
abundance: .; d_gene: .; v_gene: TRBV4-1; j_gene: TRBJ1-2; CDR3aa: CASSQVNNRAGYTF; CDR3nt: TGCGCCAGCAGCCAAGTAAACAACAGGGCTGGCTACACCTTC
abundance: .; d_gene: .; v_gene: TRBV5-1; j_gene: TRBJ1-5; CDR3aa: CASSLEGEGSNQPQHF; CDR3nt: TGCGCCAGCAGTTTGGAGGGGGAGGGGAGCAATCAGCCCCAGCATTTT
abundance: .; d_gene: .; v_gene: TRBV6-1; j_gene: TRBJ2-7; CDR3aa: CASGLRLPPYEQYF; CDR3nt: TGTGCCAGCGGGCTGAGACTGCCTCCCTACGAGCAGTACTTC
abundance: once; d_gene: .; v_gene: TRBV5-1; j_gene: TRBJ1-1; CDR3aa: CASSLWTENTEAFF; CDR3nt: TGCGCCAGCAGCTTATGGACGGAGAACACTGAAGCTTTCTTT
abundance: .; d_gene: .; v_gene: TRBV4-3; j_gene: TRBJ1-3; CDR3aa: CASSQDAGSSGNTIYF; CDR3nt: TGCGCCAGCAGCCAAGATGCAGGGAGCTCTGGAAACACCATATATTTT
abundance: .; d_gene: .; v_gene: TRBV11-1; j_gene: TRBJ1-1; CDR3aa: CASRRVRNTEAFF; CDR3nt: TGTGCCAGCAGGAGGGTGAGGAACACTGAAGCTTTCTTT
abundance: .; d_gene: TRBD1; v_gene: TRBV10-3; j_gene: TRBJ1-2; CDR3aa: CAISEAWTGFGLAF; CDR3nt: TGTGCCATCAGTGAGGCTTGGACAGGGTTCGGCCTCGCCTTC
abundance: .; d_gene: .; v_gene: TRBV7-9; j_gene: TRBJ2-5; CDR3aa: CASSPWGDQETQYF; CDR3nt: TGTGCCAGCAGTCCGTGGGGGGACCAAGAGACCCAGTACTTC
abundance: .; d_gene: .; v_gene: TRBV5-1; j_gene: TRBJ1-1; CDR3aa: CASSPQPLAGMNTEAFF; CDR3nt: TGCGCCAGCAGCCCGCAACCCCTCGCAGGGATGAACACTGAAGCTTTCTTT
abundance: .; d_gene: .; v_gene: TRBV10-2; j_gene: TRBJ1-4; CDR3aa: CASSVGGEKLFF; CDR3nt: TGCGCCAGCAGTGTTGGCGGTGAAAAACTGTTTTTT
abundance: .; d_gene: .; v_gene: TRBV7-9; j_gene: TRBJ1-3; CDR3aa: CASSREGPPMGTIYF; CDR3nt: TGTGCCAGCAGCCGAGAGGGACCGCCTATGGGCACCATATATTTT
abundance: .; d_gene: .; v_gene: TRBV7-6; j_gene: TRBJ2-7; CDR3aa: CASSLEWGSYEQYF; CDR3nt: TGTGCCAGCAGCTTAGAGTGGGGATCCTACGAGCAGTACTTC
abundance: .; d_gene: .; v_gene: TRBV19; j_gene: TRBJ1-4; CDR3aa: CASSWDLDEKLFF; CDR3nt: TGTGCCAGTAGTTGGGACCTGGATGAAAAACTGTTTTTT
abundance: .; d_gene: .; v_gene: TRBV5-6; j_gene: TRBJ1-6; CDR3aa: CASSPAGKENSPLHF; CDR3nt: TGTGCCAGCAGCCCAGCAGGGAAAGAGAATTCACCCCTCCACTTT
abundance: .; d_gene: .; v_gene: TRBV4-1; j_gene: TRBJ2-3; CDR3aa: CASSQLDGGTDTQYF; CDR3nt: TGCGCCAGCAGCCAACTTGATGGAGGCACAGATACGCAGTATTTT
abundance: .; d_gene: TRBD1; v_gene: TRBV2; j_gene: TRBJ1-5; CDR3aa: CASRNTGANSNQPQHF; CDR3nt: TGTGCCAGCAGGAACACAGGGGCCAATAGCAATCAGCCCCAGCATTTT
abundance: .; d_gene: TRBD1; v_gene: TRBV5-1; j_gene: TRBJ1-1; CDR3aa: CASSLGDRTNTEAFF; CDR3nt: TGCGCCAGCAGCTTGGGGGACAGGACGAACACTGAAGCTTTCTTT
abundance: .; d_gene: .; v_gene: TRBV13; j_gene: TRBJ2-7; CDR3aa: CASSPRAGATSSSYEQYF; CDR3nt: TGTGCCAGCAGCCCCCGGGCGGGGGCTACCTCCAGCTCCTACGAGCAGTACTTC
abundance: .; d_gene: .; v_gene: TRBV5-5; j_gene: TRBJ2-7; CDR3aa: CASSLGSLYEQYF; CDR3nt: TGTGCCAGCAGCTTGGGGTCTCTCTACGAGCAGTACTTC